This TCR beta chain was retrieved from a study of blood T cells in healthy people across ages. A second PCR of about 6 to 11 cycles used a sample-barcoded 5' primer and a J-beta primer mix. Tags on each cDNA molecule came from a template-switch adaptor with 12 random nucleotides. TCRdb passed the 5' RACE reads through MiXCR, listing each CDR3 protein once. This sample has 550,000 to 750,000 distinct CDR3 sequences, with over 20% found just once. CDR1 MNHEY and CDR2 SVGAGI come from the germline V gene. This CDR3 is built from 16 residues. V shed 2 bases, J shed 1 base, and the junction held 5 bases outside the gene matches.

This clonotype originated in a man aged 65 to 79 in good health. V gene TRBV6-5 combines with J gene TRBJ2-3; 8 bases map to TRBD1. Sequenced input: blood. The CDR3 loop is CASSYGQGARTDTQYF. The CDR3 nucleotides read TGTGCCAGCAGTTACGGCCAGGGGGCCCGCACAGATACGCAGTATTTT.